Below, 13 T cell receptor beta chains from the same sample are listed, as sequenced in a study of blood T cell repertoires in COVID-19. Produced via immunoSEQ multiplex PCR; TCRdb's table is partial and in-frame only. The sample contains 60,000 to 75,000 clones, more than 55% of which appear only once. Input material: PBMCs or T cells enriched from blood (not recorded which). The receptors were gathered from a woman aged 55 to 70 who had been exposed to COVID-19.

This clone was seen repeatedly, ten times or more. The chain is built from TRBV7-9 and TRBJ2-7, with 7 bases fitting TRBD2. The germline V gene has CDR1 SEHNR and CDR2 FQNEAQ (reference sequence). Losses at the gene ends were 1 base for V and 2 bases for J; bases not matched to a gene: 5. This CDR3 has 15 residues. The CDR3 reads CASSLVQRDPYEQYF. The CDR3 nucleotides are TGTGCCAGCAGCTTAGTCCAGCGGGACCCCTACGAGCAGTACTTC.

This CDR3 is CASSLQQGIDYEQYF. DNA of the CDR3: TGTGCCAGCAGCTTACAGCAGGGGATCGACTACGAGCAGTACTTC. The V gene is TRBV7-3, the J gene TRBJ2-7, with D possibly TRBD1 on 6 matching bases. V gave up 2 bases and J gave up 3 bases, with 14 bases separating them. This CDR3 is built from 15 residues. Germline V lookup: CDR1 SGHTA, CDR2 FQGTGA.

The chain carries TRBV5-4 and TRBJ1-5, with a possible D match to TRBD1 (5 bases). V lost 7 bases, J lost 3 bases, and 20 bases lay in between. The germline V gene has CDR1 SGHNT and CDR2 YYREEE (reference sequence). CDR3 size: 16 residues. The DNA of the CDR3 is TGTGCCAGCCAGCGCCAGGGCCTAACCAACAATCAGCCCCAGCATTTT. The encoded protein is CASQRQGLTNNQPQHF.

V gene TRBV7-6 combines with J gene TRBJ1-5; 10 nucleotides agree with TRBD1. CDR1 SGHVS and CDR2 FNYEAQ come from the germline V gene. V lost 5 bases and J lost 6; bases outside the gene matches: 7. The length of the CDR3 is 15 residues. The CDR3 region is CASSPGTGVTQPQHF. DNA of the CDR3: TGTGCCAGCAGCCCCGGGACAGGGGTTACTCAGCCCCAGCATTTT.

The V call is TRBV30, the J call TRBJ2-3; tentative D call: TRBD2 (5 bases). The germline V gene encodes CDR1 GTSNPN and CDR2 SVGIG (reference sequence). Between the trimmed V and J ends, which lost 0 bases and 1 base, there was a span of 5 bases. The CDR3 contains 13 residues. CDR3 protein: CAWSVAGTDTQYF. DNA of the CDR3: TGTGCCTGGAGTGTAGCGGGCACAGATACGCAGTATTTT.

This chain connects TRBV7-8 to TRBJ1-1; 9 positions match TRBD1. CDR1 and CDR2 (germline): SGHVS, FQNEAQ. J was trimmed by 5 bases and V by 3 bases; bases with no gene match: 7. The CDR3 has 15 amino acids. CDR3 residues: CASSFSGQGETEAFF. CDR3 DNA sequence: TGTGCCAGCAGCTTCTCGGGACAGGGCGAAACTGAAGCTTTCTTT.

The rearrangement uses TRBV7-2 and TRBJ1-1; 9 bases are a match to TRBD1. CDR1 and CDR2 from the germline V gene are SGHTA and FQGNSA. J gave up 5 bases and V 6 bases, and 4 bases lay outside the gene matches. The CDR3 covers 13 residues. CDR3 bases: TGTGCCAGCAGTACAGGGGGCTTTACTGAAGCTTTCTTT. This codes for CASSTGGFTEAFF.

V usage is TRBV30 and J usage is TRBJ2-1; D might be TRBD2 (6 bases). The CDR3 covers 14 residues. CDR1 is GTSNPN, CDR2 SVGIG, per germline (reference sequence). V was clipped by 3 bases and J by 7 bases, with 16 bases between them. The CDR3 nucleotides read TGTGCCTGGAGGGCCTTGGTTGGGAGGAATGAGCAGTTCTTC. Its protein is CAWRALVGRNEQFF. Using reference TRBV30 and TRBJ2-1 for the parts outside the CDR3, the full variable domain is SQTIHQWPATLVQPVGSPLSLECTVEGTSNPNLYWYRQAAGRGLQLLFYSVGIGQISSEVPQNLSASRPQDRQFILSSKKLLLSDSGFYLCAWRALVGRNEQFFGPGTRLTVL.

The CDR3 spells CAWREPGQSNQPQHF. The DNA for the CDR3 is TGTGCCTGGAGGGAACCGGGACAGAGCAATCAGCCCCAGCATTTT. The chain uses TRBV30 and TRBJ1-5; TRBD1 matches at 7 bases. Germline CDR1 GTSNPN, CDR2 SVGIG (reference sequence). This CDR3 has 15 amino acids. With 3 bases clipped from V and 1 base from J, the junction kept 6 bases outside the gene matches.

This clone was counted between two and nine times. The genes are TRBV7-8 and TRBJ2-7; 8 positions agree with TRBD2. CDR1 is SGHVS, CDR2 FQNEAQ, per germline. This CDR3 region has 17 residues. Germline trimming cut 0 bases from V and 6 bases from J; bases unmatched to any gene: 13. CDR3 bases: TGTGCCAGCAGCTTAGCCCCCTCGGGAGGGGTCGGAGCCGAGCAGTACTTC. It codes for CASSLAPSGGVGAEQYF.

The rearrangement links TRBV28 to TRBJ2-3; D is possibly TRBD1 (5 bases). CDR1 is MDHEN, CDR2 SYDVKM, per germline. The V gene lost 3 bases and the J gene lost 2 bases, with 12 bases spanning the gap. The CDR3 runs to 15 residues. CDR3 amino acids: CASSLGQNPTDTQYF. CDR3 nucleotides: TGTGCCAGCAGTTTGGGGCAGAATCCCACAGATACGCAGTATTTT.

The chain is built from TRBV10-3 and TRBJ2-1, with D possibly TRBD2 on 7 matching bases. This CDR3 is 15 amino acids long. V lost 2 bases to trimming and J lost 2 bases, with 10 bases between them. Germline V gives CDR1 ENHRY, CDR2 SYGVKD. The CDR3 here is CAISERGGTYNEQFF. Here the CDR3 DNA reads TGTGCCATCAGTGAGAGGGGGGGGACCTACAATGAGCAGTTCTTC.

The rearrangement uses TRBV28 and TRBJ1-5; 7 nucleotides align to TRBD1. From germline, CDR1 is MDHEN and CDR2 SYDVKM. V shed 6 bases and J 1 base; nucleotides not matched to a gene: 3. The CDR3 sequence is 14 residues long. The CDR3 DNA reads TGTGCCAGCAGCGGGACAGTGAGCAATCAGCCCCAGCATTTT. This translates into CASSGTVSNQPQHF.